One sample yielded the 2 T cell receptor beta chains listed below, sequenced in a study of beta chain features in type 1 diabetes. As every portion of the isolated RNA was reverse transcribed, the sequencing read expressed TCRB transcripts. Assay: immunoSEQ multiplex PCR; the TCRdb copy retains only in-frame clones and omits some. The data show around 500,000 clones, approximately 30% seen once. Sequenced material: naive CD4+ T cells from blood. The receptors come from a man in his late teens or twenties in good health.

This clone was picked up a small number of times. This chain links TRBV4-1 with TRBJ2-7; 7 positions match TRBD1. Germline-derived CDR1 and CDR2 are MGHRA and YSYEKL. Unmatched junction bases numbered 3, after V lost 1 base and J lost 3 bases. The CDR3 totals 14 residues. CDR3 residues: CASSQVQGVYEQYF. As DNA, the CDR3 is TGCGCCAGCAGCCAAGTCCAGGGGGTCTACGAGCAGTACTTC.

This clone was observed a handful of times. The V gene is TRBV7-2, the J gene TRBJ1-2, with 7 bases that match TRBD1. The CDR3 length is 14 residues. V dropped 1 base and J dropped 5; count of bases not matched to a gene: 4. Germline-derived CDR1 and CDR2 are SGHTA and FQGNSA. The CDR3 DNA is TGTGCCAGCAGCTTAGACAGGGGCGGGTATGGCTACACCTTC. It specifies CASSLDRGGYGYTF.